This T cell receptor (beta chain) was retrieved from a study of blood T cell repertoires in COVID-19. Overall study context: The United States, Italy and Spain were the sources of the acute and convalescent COVID-19 samples. T cells, B-cell-depleted T cells, or PBMCs provided the cDNA or gDNA that served as material.

Original data processing: Reference gene primer amplification gave estimated nucleated cell counts. Here immunoSEQ multiplex PCR was the method, and the copy in TCRdb shows in-frame clones only, minus some. V and J calls and clone size are as listed in that table; D and trimming were resolved from the DNA. The table has 90,000 to 150,000 clones, around 90% seen once. V dropped 0 bases and J dropped 4; count of bases not matched to a gene: 9. The CDR3 is 17 residues long. The germline CDR1 and CDR2 sequences are LNHNV and YYDKDF (reference sequence). Sequenced sample: peripheral blood. The chain is built from TRBV15 and TRBJ1-3; TRBD1 agrees at 7 bases. This clonotype was sampled from a woman aged 45-65 years with active or convalescent COVID-19. The CDR3 protein is CATSRDKGQRPGNTIYF. The CDR3 bases are TGTGCCACCAGCAGAGATAAGGGACAGAGACCAGGAAACACCATATATTTT.